This T cell receptor beta chain appears in the sequencing data of a study of blood T cell repertoires in COVID-19. Libraries were prepared by immunoSEQ multiplex PCR; TCRdb keeps only in-frame clonotypes and omits some of them. Of around 61,000 clones listed, 65% to 90% are singletons. V was trimmed by 0 bases and J by 0 bases, leaving 6 bases between them. This CDR3 comprises 16 residues. Germline CDR1 and CDR2: LGHNA and YSLEER. The sample comprised peripheral blood. This TCR was recovered from a man aged 45 to 65 with active COVID-19. The gene calls are TRBV4-3 and TRBJ1-6; D perhaps matches TRBD1 (6 bases). The CDR3 nucleotides are TGCGCCAGCAGCCAAGACAGGGGCTCCTATAATTCACCCCTCCACTTT. It yields the protein CASSQDRGSYNSPLHF.